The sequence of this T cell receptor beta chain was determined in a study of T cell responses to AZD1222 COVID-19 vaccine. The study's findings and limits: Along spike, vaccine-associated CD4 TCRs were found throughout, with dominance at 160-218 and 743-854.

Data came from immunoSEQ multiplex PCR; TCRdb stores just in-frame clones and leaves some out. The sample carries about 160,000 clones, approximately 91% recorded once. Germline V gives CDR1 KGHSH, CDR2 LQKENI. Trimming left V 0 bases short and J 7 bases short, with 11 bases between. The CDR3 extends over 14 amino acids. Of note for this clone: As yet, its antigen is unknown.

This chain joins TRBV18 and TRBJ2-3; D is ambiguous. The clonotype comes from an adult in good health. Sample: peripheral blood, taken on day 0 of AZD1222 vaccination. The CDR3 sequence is CASSPPRAEYTQYF. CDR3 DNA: TGTGCCAGCTCACCACCAAGAGCAGAATATACGCAGTATTTT. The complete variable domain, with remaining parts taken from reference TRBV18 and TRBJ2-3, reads NAGVMQNPRHLVRRRGQEARLRCSPMKGHSHVYWYRQLPEEGLKFMVYLQKENIIDESGMPKERFSAEFPKEGPSILRIQQVVRGDSAAYFCASSPPRAEYTQYFGPGTRLTVL.